The 19 T cell receptor beta chains below were found in one sample sequenced in a study of cytomegalovirus exposure and HLA in healthy donors (dated by TCRdb to about 2017). Libraries were built with the immunoSEQ multiplex PCR assay. For the multiplex PCR, a mixture combining 60 forward primers for TCR Vbeta segments and 13 reverse primers for TCR Jbeta segments was used. In TCRdb, the immuneACCESS table is reduced to in-frame sequences with V and J assigned. These tables do not hold every clone; where another copy was compared, an unresolved V gene accounts for under half, and the others remain unexplained. The table for this sample lists over 150,000 clones; 60% to 80% of them were counted only once. The ten largest clonotypes hold about 4% of the sample. Sequenced input: PBMCs. These receptors were obtained from a man aged 30-40 years in good health and CMV-seropositive.

This clone was picked up a small number of times. The chain joins TRBV9 to TRBJ1-1; the D is unclear. The V end was cut by 2 bases, the J end by 3 bases, with 8 bases between. CDR3 length: 13 amino acids. Germline loops: CDR1 SGDLS, CDR2 YYNGEE. For the CDR3, the DNA is TGTGCCAGCAGCGTGAGGGTGGACACTGAAGCTTTCTTT. Translated: CASSVRVDTEAFF.

This chain links TRBV7-9 with TRBJ2-6, with a tentative D call TRBD2 (6 bases). Deletions cut 3 bases from V and 2 bases from J, with 8 bases between. The CDR3 is 15 amino acids. Germline V gives CDR1 SEHNR, CDR2 FQNEAQ (reference sequence). The CDR3 is CASSLEGAGANVLTF. CDR3 coding DNA: TGTGCCAGCAGCTTGGAGGGCGCTGGGGCCAACGTCCTGACTTTC.

The gene calls are TRBV13 and TRBJ1-6; D not resolved. Germline values: CDR1 PRHDT, CDR2 FYEKMQ (reference sequence). The CDR3 length is 14 residues. The V and J ends lost 6 bases and 7 bases respectively, with 13 bases between them. The chain's CDR3 is CASRNRGPNSPLHF. CDR3 nucleotide sequence: TGTGCCAGCAGAAACCGCGGGCCGAATTCACCCCTCCACTTT.

V and J are TRBV19 and TRBJ2-7; TRBD1 matches at 8 bases. The CDR3 sequence is 14 residues long. Trimming at V came to 2 bases and at J to 2 bases, leaving 2 bases not matched to a gene. In germline, CDR1 is LNHDA, CDR2 SQIVND (reference sequence). The CDR3 is CASSIQGAPYEQYF. The CDR3 DNA is TGTGCCAGTAGTATACAGGGGGCTCCCTACGAGCAGTACTTC.

V and J are TRBV29-1 and TRBJ1-1; no definite D call. V lost 2 bases and J 0 bases, leaving 7 bases between the germline ends. Germline V CDR1 and CDR2: SQVTM, ANQGSEA. The CDR3 consists of 13 residues. This chain's CDR3 is CSVETVLNTEAFF. In DNA, the CDR3 is TGCAGCGTTGAAACAGTCCTGAACACTGAAGCTTTCTTT.

The chain carries TRBV9 and TRBJ1-6; a possible D gene is TRBD1 (6 bases). The germline V gene encodes CDR1 SGDLS and CDR2 YYNGEE. The CDR3 spans 15 residues. The germline V and J ends were trimmed by 4 bases and 6 bases, with 14 bases remaining between them. CDR3 sequence (DNA): TGTGCCAGCAGCCCCGAGACAGGTCGTAATTCACCCCTCCACTTT. Its translation is CASSPETGRNSPLHF. Supplemented by reference TRBV9 and TRBJ1-6, the full variable domain reads DSGVTQTPKHLITATGQRVTLRCSPRSGDLSVYWYQQSLDQGLQFLIQYYNGEERAKGNILERFSAQQFPDLHSELNLSSLELGDSALYFCASSPETGRNSPLHFGNGTRLTVT.

This chain joins TRBV29-1 and TRBJ1-5; tentative D call: TRBD1 (6 bases). Trimming stripped 3 bases from V and 8 bases from J, with 14 bases between. Germline lookup yields CDR1 SQVTM and CDR2 ANQGSEA. The CDR3 is made up of 13 amino acids. The CDR3 spells CSVEGGPGEPQHF. The CDR3 DNA follows: TGCAGCGTTGAGGGGGGGCCCGGAGAGCCCCAGCATTTT.

This clone occurred a few times. V is TRBV9 and J is TRBJ2-1; 8 bases agree with TRBD2. The CDR3 contains 17 residues. V trimming: 4 bases; J trimming: 2 bases; junction bases outside the gene matches: 11. Germline V lookup: CDR1 SGDLS, CDR2 YYNGEE. The CDR3 bases are TGTGCCAGCAGCCCCTCGTCCGGGACTAGGACCTACAATGAGCAGTTCTTC. Encoded protein: CASSPSSGTRTYNEQFF.

The chain joins TRBV28 to TRBJ2-7, with TRBD1 identical over 7 bases. The germline CDR1 and CDR2 sequences are MDHEN and SYDVKM. The V gene end was trimmed by 7 bases and the J gene end by 7 bases; junction bases not matched to a gene: 16. The CDR3 contains 15 residues. The CDR3 sequence: CASTNPRGGFGEQYF. In nucleotides, the CDR3 is TGTGCCAGCACCAACCCAAGAGGGGGCTTCGGGGAGCAGTACTTC.

The genes are TRBV6-1 and TRBJ2-3; D remains ambiguous. From germline, CDR1 is MNHNS and CDR2 SASEGT. The germline V and J ends were trimmed by 2 bases and 4 bases, with 13 bases remaining between them. The CDR3 is 15 amino acids. For the CDR3, the DNA is TGTGCCAGCAGTGAACTCAGGTCTTCGGCAGATACGCAGTATTTT. This codes for CASSELRSSADTQYF.

The chain couples TRBV30 to TRBJ1-3; D is perhaps TRBD1 (6 bases). The CDR3 is 14 amino acids. Germline CDR1 reads GTSNPN; CDR2 reads SVGIG (reference sequence). V lost 8 bases to trimming and J lost 2 bases, with 16 bases between them. The DNA of the CDR3 is TGTGCCGGAGACCAACAGGGTGCTGGAAACACCATATATTTT. Translation: CAGDQQGAGNTIYF. The complete variable domain, with remaining parts taken from reference TRBV30 and TRBJ1-3, reads SQTIHQWPATLVQPVGSPLSLECTVEGTSNPNLYWYRQAAGRGLQLLFYSVGIGQISSEVPQNLSASRPQDRQFILSSKKLLLSDSGFYLCAGDQQGAGNTIYFGEGSWLTVV.

In nucleotides, the CDR3 is TGTGCCAGCAGCAAAGCCCCCAGGATCTACGAGCAGTACTTC. The encoded protein is CASSKAPRIYEQYF. The chain is built from TRBV21-1 and TRBJ2-7; the listed D gene, TRBD1, was not tested against the DNA. TRBV21-1 is assigned pseudogene status. This CDR3 has 14 residues.

The chain is built from TRBV7-9 and TRBJ2-7; possibly TRBD1 for D (5 bases). V lost 8 bases and J lost 6, with 17 bases in between. This CDR3 is built from 13 residues. The germline V gene has CDR1 SEHNR and CDR2 FQNEAQ (reference sequence). CDR3 DNA: TGTGCCAGCCTCGATTTGATTAGGGGCGAGCAGTACTTC. It translates to CASLDLIRGEQYF. The full variable domain, with the rest looked up from reference TRBV7-9 and TRBJ2-7, is DTGVSQNPRHKITKRGQNVTFRCDPISEHNRLYWYRQTLGQGPEFLTYFQNEAQLEKSRLLSDRFSAERPKGSFSTLEIQRTEQGDSAMYLCASLDLIRGEQYFGPGTRLTVT.

J is TRBJ1-1 and V is TRBV6-1, with D possibly TRBD1 on 5 matching bases. The germline gives CDR1 MNHNS, CDR2 SASEGT. V gave up 6 bases and J gave up 1 base, with 9 bases separating them. The CDR3 runs 13 residues. The CDR3 DNA is TGTGCCAGCAGCGCTGACAGGAACACTGAAGCTTTCTTT. This sequence encodes CASSADRNTEAFF.

This chain connects TRBV10-3 to TRBJ1-5, with TRBD1 matching 9 bases. The CDR3 runs to 16 residues. Germline-derived CDR1 and CDR2 are ENHRY and SYGVKD. V trimming: 5 bases; J trimming: 1 base; junction bases outside the gene matches: 6. CDR3 DNA sequence: TGTGCCATCAGTCCCACAGGGGGCTTCAGCAATCAGCCCCAGCATTTT. Protein product: CAISPTGGFSNQPQHF.

V and J are TRBV11-2 and TRBJ1-1; D gene unclear. V lost 3 bases and J 3 bases, leaving 2 bases between the germline ends. CDR3 length: 11 residues. From germline, CDR1 is SGHAT and CDR2 FQNNGV. The CDR3 region has the DNA TGTGCCAGCAGCTTCGACACTGAAGCTTTCTTT. Translation gives CASSFDTEAFF. Using reference TRBV11-2 and TRBJ1-1 for the parts outside the CDR3, the full variable domain is EAGVAQSPRYKIIEKRQSVAFWCNPISGHATLYWYQQILGQGPKLLIQFQNNGVVDDSQLPKDRFSAERLKGVDSTLKIQPAKLEDSAVYLCASSFDTEAFFGQGTRLTVV.

The chain carries TRBV28 and TRBJ1-3, with D tentatively TRBD1 (5 bases). The CDR3 loop spans 16 amino acids. With 2 bases removed from V and 11 bases from J, the gap between germline ends came to 22 bases. The V gene's germline CDR1 is MDHEN and CDR2 SYDVKM. The CDR3 region is CASSLLSSRDWGAIYF. CDR3 bases: TGTGCCAGCAGTTTACTATCCTCCAGGGACTGGGGGGCCATATATTTT.

The chain combines TRBV7-9 with TRBJ2-3; 7 nucleotides agree with TRBD1. The CDR3 totals 14 residues. The germline gives CDR1 SEHNR, CDR2 FQNEAQ (reference sequence). V shed 5 bases, J shed 2 bases, and the junction held 4 bases outside the gene matches. In DNA, the CDR3 is TGTGCCAGCAGCCGGGACAGCAACACAGATACGCAGTATTTT. Protein product: CASSRDSNTDTQYF.

The chain is built from TRBV28 and TRBJ2-3; D perhaps matches TRBD1 (5 bases). Germline CDR1 and CDR2: MDHEN and SYDVKM. V lost 8 bases and J 0 bases, leaving 12 bases between the germline ends. The CDR3 is made up of 14 amino acids. CDR3: CASRRQSSTDTQYF. The CDR3 DNA follows: TGTGCCAGCCGAAGACAGTCTAGCACAGATACGCAGTATTTT.